A single sample is the source of the 12 T cell receptor beta chains below, sequenced in a study of blood T cells in healthy people across ages. For the second PCR, which ran for about 6 to 11 cycles, a sample-barcoded 5' primer and a J-beta primer mix were used. A single record per CDR3 protein comes from TCRdb applying MiXCR to the 5' RACE reads. The sample lists around 670,000 distinct CDR3 sequences; approximately 30% were seen once. The sequenced sample consisted of blood. The origin of the receptors is a woman of 80 years or more in good health.

This clonotype was recorded at least ten times. The V gene is TRBV7-9, the J gene TRBJ2-7; no clear D. Germline lookup yields CDR1 SEHNR and CDR2 FQNEAQ (reference sequence). The CDR3 contains 14 residues. V lost 1 base to trimming and J lost 3 bases, with 10 bases between them. The CDR3 region is CASSLGVGNYEQYF. CDR3 DNA: TGTGCCAGCAGCTTAGGGGTAGGCAACTACGAGCAGTACTTC.

This clonotype was counted ten times or more. CDR3 nucleotide sequence: TGCAGTGCTAGTATCGGGACAGCGGGCACAGATACGCAGTATTTT. Encoded protein: CSASIGTAGTDTQYF. The gene calls are TRBV20-1 and TRBJ2-3; 7 bases map to TRBD1. The CDR3 is made up of 15 amino acids. The junction had 7 bases not matched to a gene; V was cut back by 3 bases and J by 1 base. Germline assignment: CDR1 DFQATT and CDR2 SNEGSKA (reference sequence).

This chain joins TRBV7-2 and TRBJ1-1; no firm D call. CDR1 SGHTA and CDR2 FQGNSA come from the germline V gene. The CDR3 spans 13 residues. V shed 5 bases and J shed 3 bases, with 10 bases lying between them. The CDR3 DNA is TGTGCCAGCAGCCGGACCCGGGACACTGAAGCTTTCTTT. Translation gives CASSRTRDTEAFF.

The rearrangement joins TRBV12-3 or TRBV12-4 to TRBJ2-3, with D maybe TRBD2 (5 bases). This CDR3 has 15 residues. The germline V and J ends were trimmed by 5 bases and 4 bases, with 16 bases remaining between them. As DNA, the CDR3 is TGTGCCAGCAGTCCCCGTCAGCGGAGAGCAGATACGCAGTATTTT. This sequence encodes CASSPRQRRADTQYF.

Comments on this clonotype: This could be a read error, since a much larger clone is one nucleotide away. V gene TRBV20-1 combines with J gene TRBJ2-7; TRBD2 matches 15 bases. Germline lookup yields CDR1 DFQATT and CDR2 SNEGSKA (reference sequence). The CDR3 sequence is 15 residues long. The V gene end was trimmed by 0 bases and the J gene end by 7 bases; junction bases not matched to a gene: 4. CDR3 amino acids: CSARDGTSGGNEQYF. For the CDR3, the DNA is TGCAGTGCTAGAGATGGGACTAGCGGGGGGAATGAGCAGTACTTC.

This clonotype was counted at least ten times. The chain employs TRBV12-5 and TRBJ2-7, with TRBD2 identical over 10 bases. The CDR3 spans 15 residues. From germline, CDR1 is LGHNT and CDR2 FRNRAP. With 5 bases clipped from V and 4 bases from J, the junction kept 8 bases outside the gene matches. This CDR3 is CASGTLAGGQYEQYF. CDR3 nucleotide sequence: TGTGCTAGTGGTACGTTAGCGGGGGGACAATACGAGCAGTACTTC.

The chain carries TRBV7-7 and TRBJ2-7; maybe TRBD2 (6 bases). The J call may be mistaken, given a closer DNA end match to TRBJ2-5. The CDR3 is made up of 14 amino acids. Germline assignment: CDR1 SSHAT and CDR2 FNYEAQ (reference sequence). CDR3 loop: CASGHPSGEGTQYF. The CDR3 DNA reads TGTGCTAGCGGCCACCCCTCTGGGGAAGGGACCCAGTACTTC.

Comment on this clonotype: A much bigger clone sits one base away, suggesting this may be a read error. This CDR3 is CASRATGYEQYF. For the CDR3, the DNA is TGTGCCAGCAGGGCGACAGGATACGAGCAGTACTTC. This sequence joins TRBV28 and TRBJ2-7, with TRBD1 as a possible D gene (6 bases). The CDR3 runs 12 residues. Trimming removed 6 bases from V and 4 bases from J, with 10 bases in between. From germline, CDR1 is MDHEN and CDR2 SYDVKM.

This clonotype was seen at least ten times. V gene TRBV7-8 combines with J gene TRBJ2-1; a weak D match, TRBD2 (5 bases). The CDR3 length is 13 residues. Germline CDR1 SGHVS, CDR2 FQNEAQ. Deletions cut 10 bases from V and 3 bases from J, with 13 bases between. CDR3 residues: CATLSGNYNEQFF. Here the CDR3 DNA reads TGTGCCACCCTCTCGGGGAACTACAATGAGCAGTTCTTC.

Details on this clonotype: A much larger clone differs from this one at a single base, so this may be a read error. The rearrangement joins TRBV20-1 to TRBJ2-1; 13 positions match TRBD2. The better agreement between TRBJ2-7 and the DNA end casts doubt on the J call. CDR1 DFQATT and CDR2 SNEGSKA come from the germline V gene (reference sequence). The CDR3 totals 16 residues. Here the CDR3 reads CSARGGTSGAYNEQYF. CDR3 DNA: TGCAGTGCTAGAGGCGGGACTAGCGGGGCCTACAATGAGCAGTACTTC.

There are many counts of this clonotype. The chain carries TRBV5-1 and TRBJ2-1; D possibly uses TRBD1 or TRBD2 (5 bases each). CDR1 is SGHRS and CDR2 is YFSETQ in the germline V gene. The germline V and J ends were trimmed by 0 bases and 2 bases, with 12 bases remaining between them. The CDR3 consists of 16 residues. CDR3 in DNA: TGCGCCAGCAGCTTGGTAGGGACGGGTACCTACAATGAGCAGTTCTTC. Protein sequence: CASSLVGTGTYNEQFF. The full variable domain, in which reference TRBV5-1 and TRBJ2-1 provide the parts outside the CDR3, is KAGVTQTPRYLIKTRGQQVTLSCSPISGHRSVSWYQQTPGQGLQFLFEYFSETQRNKGNFPGRFSGRQFSNSRSEMNVSTLELGDSALYLCASSLVGTGTYNEQFFGPGTRLTVL.

To note about this clonotype: A much larger clone lies one base from this, so it may be a read error. For the CDR3, the DNA is TGCAGTGCTAACCAGGGGACAGGGTACGATGAGCAGTACTTC. Translated: CSANQGTGYDEQYF. V gene TRBV20-1 combines with J gene TRBJ2-1; 9 positions match TRBD1. The DNA matches TRBJ2-7 better at its end, which makes the J call doubtful. Germline loops: CDR1 DFQATT, CDR2 SNEGSKA (reference sequence). This CDR3 contains 14 residues.